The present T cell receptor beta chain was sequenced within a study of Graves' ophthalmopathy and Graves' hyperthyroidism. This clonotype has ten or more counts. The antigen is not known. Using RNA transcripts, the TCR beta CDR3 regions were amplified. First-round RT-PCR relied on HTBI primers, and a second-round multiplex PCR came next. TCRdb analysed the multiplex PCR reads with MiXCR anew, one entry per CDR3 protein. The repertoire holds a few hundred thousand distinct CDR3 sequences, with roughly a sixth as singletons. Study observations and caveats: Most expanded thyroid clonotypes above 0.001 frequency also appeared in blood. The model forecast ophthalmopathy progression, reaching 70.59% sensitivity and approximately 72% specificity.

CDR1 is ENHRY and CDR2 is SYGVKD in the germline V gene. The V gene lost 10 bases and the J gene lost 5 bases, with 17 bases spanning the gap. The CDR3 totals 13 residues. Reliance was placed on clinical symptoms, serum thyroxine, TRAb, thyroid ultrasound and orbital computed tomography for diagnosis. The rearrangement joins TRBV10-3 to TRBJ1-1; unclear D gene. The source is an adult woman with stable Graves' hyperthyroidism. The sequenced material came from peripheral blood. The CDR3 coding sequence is TGTGCCAGCGGGAGTGACGGGCTGACTGAAGCTTTCTTT. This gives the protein CASGSDGLTEAFF.